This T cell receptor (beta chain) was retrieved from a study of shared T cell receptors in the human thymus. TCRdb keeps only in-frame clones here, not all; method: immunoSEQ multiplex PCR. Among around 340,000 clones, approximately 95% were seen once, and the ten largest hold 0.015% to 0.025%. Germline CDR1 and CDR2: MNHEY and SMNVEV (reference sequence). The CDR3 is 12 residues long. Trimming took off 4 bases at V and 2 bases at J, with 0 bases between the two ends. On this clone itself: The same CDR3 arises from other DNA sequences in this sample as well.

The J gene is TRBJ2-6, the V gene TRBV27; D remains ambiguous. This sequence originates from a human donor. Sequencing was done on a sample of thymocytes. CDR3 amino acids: CASSSGANVLTF. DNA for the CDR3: TGTGCCAGCAGTTCTGGGGCCAACGTCCTGACTTTC. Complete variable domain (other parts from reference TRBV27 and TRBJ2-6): EAQVTQNPRYLITVTGKKLTVTCSQNMNHEYMSWYRQDPGLGLRQIYYSMNVEVTDKGDVPEGYKVSRKEKRNFPLILESPSPNQTSLYFCASSSGANVLTFGAGSRLTVL.